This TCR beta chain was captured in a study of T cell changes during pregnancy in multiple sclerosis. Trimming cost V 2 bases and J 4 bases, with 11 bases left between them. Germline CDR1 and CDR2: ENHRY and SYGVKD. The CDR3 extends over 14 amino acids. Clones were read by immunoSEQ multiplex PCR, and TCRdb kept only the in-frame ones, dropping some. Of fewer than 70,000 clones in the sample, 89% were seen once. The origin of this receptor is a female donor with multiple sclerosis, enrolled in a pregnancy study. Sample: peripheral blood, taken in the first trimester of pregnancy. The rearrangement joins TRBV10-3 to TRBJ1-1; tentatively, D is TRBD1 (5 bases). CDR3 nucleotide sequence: TGTGCCATCAGTGAGCCAGGGTCGGTCACTGAAGCTTTCTTT. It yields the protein CAISEPGSVTEAFF.